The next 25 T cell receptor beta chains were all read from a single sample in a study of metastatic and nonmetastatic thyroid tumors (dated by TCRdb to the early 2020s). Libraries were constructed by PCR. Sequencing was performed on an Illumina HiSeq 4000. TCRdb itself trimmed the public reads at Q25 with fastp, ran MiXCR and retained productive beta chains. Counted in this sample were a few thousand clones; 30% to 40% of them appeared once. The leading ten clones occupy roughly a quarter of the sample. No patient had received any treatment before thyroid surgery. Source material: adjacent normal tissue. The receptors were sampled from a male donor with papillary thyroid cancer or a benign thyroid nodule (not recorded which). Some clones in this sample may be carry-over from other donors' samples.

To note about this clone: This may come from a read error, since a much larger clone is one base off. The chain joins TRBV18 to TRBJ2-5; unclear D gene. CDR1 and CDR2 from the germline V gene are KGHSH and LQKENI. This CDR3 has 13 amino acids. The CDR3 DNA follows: TGTGCCAGCTCACCATGGCAGGAAGAGACCCAGCACTTC. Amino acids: CASSPWQEETQHF. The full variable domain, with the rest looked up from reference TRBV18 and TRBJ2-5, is NAGVMQNPRHLVRRRGQEARLRCSPMKGHSHVYWYRQLPEEGLKFMVYLQKENIIDESGMPKERFSAEFPKEGPSILRIQQVVRGDSAAYFCASSPWQEETQHFGPGTRLLVL.

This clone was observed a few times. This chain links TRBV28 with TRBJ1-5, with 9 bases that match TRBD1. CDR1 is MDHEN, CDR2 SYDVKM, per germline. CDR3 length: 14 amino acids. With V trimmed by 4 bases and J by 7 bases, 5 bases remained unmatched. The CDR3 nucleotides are TGTGCCAGCAGTTACGGGACAGGGAACCAGCCCCAGCATTTT. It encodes CASSYGTGNQPQHF.

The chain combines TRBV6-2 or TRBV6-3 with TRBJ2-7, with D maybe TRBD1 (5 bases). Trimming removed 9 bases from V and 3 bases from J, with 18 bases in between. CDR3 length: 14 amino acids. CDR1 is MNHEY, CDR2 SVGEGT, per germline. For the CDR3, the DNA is TGTGCCAGTAGTAGGACACCTTTCTTCTACGAGCAGTACTTC. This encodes CASSRTPFFYEQYF.

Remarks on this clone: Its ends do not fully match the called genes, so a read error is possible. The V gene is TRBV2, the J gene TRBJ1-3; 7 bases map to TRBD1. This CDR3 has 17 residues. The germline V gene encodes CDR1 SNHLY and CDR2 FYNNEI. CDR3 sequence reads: CASVETVTGSAGDTIYF. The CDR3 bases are TGTGCCAGTGTTGAAACCGTGACAGGGAGCGCTGGAGACACCATATATTTT.

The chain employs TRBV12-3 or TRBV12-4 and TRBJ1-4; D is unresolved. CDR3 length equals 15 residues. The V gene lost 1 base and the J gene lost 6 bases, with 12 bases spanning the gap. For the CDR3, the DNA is TGTGCCAGCAGTTTAGTGAGAGGTCTAGATGAAAAACTGTTTTTT. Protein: CASSLVRGLDEKLFF.

The CDR3 sequence: CASSRAAEYEQYF. The DNA for the CDR3 is TGTGCCAGCAGCCGAGCAGCGGAATACGAGCAGTACTTC. This chain uses TRBV3-1 with TRBJ2-7, with D perhaps matching TRBD2 (5 bases). Germline lookup yields CDR1 LGHDT and CDR2 YNNKEL (reference sequence). The ends were cut back, 4 bases at V and 4 bases at J, with 11 bases in the middle. The CDR3 contains 13 residues.

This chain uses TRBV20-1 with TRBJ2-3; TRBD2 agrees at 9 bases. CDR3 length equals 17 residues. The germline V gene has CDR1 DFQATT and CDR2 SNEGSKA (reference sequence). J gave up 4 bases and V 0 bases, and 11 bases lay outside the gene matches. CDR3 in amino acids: CSARDLLAGWDADTQYF. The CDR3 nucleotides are TGCAGTGCTAGAGATCTTCTAGCGGGGTGGGACGCAGATACGCAGTATTTT.

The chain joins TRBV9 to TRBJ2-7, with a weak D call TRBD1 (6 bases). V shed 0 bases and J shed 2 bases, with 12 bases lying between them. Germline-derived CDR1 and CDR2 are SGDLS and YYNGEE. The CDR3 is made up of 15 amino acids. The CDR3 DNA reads TGTGCCAGCAGCGTAGATGACAGGCCAACCTACGAGCAGTACTTC. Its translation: CASSVDDRPTYEQYF.

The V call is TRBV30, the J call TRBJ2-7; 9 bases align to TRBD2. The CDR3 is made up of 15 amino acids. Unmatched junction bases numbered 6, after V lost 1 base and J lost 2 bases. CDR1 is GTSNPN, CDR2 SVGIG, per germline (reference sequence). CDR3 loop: CAWSALAGATYEQYF. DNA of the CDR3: TGTGCCTGGAGTGCTTTAGCGGGGGCAACCTACGAGCAGTACTTC.

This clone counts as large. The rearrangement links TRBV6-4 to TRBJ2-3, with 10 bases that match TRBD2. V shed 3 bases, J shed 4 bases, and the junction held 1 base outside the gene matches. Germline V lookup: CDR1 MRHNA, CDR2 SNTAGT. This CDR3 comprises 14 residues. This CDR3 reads CASSEGTSADTQYF. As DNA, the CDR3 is TGTGCCAGCAGTGAGGGGACTAGCGCAGATACGCAGTATTTT.

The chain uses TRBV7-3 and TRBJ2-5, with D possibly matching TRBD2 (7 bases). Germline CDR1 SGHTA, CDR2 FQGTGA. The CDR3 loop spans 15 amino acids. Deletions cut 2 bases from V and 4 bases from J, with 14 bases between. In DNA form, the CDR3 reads TGTGCCAGCAGCTTACGGCAGGGGAGGGCAGAGACCCAGTACTTC. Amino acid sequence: CASSLRQGRAETQYF.

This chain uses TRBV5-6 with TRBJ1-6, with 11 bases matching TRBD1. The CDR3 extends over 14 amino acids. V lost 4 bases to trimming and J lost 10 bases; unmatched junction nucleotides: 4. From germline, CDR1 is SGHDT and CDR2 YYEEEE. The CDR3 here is CASSMGQGDSPLHF. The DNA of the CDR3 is TGTGCCAGCAGCATGGGACAGGGGGACTCACCCCTCCACTTT. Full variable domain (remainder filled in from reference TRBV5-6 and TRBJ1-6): DAGVTQSPTHLIKTRGQQVTLRCSPKSGHDTVSWYQQALGQGPQFIFQYYEEEERQRGNFPDRFSGHQFPNYSSELNVNALLLGDSALYLCASSMGQGDSPLHFGNGTRLTVT.

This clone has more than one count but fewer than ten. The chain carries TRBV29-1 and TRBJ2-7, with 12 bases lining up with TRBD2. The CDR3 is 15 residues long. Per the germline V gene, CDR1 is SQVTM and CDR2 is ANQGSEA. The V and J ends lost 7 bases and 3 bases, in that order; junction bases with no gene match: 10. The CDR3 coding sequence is TGCAGCGCTGAGGGACTAGCGGGCAACTACTACGAGCAGTACTTC. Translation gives CSAEGLAGNYYEQYF.

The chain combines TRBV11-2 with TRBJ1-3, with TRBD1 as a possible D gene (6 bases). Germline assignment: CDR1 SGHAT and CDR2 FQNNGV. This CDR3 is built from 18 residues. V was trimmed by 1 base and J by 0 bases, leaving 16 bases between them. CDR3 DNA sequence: TGTGCCAGCAGCTTAGTAGGGGGGGCCCGACACTCTGGAAACACCATATATTTT. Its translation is CASSLVGGARHSGNTIYF.

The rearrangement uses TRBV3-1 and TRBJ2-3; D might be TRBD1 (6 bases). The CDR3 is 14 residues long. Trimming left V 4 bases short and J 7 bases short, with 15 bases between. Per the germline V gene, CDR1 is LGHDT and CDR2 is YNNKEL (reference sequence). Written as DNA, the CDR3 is TGTGCCAGCAGCCCCGGACAGATGGTGAATACGCAGTATTTT. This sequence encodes CASSPGQMVNTQYF.

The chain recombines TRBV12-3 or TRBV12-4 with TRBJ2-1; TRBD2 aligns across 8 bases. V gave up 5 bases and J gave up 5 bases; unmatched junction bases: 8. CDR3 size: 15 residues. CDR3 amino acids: CASSLIIGRDNEQFF. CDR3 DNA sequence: TGTGCCAGCAGTCTGATTATCGGGAGGGACAATGAGCAGTTCTTC.

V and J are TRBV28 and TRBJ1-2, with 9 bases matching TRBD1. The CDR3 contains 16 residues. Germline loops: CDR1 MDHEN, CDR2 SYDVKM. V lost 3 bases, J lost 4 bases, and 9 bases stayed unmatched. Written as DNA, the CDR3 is TGTGCCAGCAGTTTGATCAGGGGACAGGGAGCCTATGGCTACACCTTC. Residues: CASSLIRGQGAYGYTF.

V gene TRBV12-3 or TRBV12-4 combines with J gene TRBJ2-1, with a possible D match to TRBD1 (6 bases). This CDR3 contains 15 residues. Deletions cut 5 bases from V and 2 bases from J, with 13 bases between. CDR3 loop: CASSRTAGAYNEQFF. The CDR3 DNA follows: TGTGCCAGCAGTCGTACGGCAGGGGCCTACAATGAGCAGTTCTTC.

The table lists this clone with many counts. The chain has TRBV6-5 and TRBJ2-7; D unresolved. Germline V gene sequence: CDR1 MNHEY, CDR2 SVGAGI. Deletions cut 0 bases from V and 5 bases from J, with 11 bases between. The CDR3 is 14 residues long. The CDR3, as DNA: TGTGCCAGCAGTTACTCGAAGATACCTCACGAGCAGTACTTC. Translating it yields CASSYSKIPHEQYF.

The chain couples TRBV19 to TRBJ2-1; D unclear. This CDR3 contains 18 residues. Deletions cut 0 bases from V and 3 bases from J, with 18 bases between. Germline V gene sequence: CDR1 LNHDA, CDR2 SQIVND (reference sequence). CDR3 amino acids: CASSIEKVSQSNYNEQFF. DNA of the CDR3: TGTGCCAGTAGTATAGAGAAGGTTAGCCAGTCCAACTACAATGAGCAGTTCTTC.

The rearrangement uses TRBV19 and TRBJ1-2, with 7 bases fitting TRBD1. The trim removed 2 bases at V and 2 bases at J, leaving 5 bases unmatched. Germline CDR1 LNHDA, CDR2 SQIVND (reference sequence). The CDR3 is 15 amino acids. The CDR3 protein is CASSIQAGQNYGYTF. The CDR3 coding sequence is TGTGCCAGTAGTATACAGGCGGGACAGAACTATGGCTACACCTTC.

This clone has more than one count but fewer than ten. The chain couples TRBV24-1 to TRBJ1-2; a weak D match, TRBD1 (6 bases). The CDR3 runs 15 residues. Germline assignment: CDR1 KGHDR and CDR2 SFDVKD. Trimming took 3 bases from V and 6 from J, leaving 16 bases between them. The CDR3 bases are TGTGCCACCAGTGATCCGGCGGGGGGCGAGGATGGCTACACCTTC. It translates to CATSDPAGGEDGYTF.

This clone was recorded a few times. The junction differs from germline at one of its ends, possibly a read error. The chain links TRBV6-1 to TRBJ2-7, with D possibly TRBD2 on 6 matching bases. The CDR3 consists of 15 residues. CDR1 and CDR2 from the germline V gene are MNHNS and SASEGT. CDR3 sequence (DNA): TGTGCCAGCAGGGAAGGTCCCGGGAGTTATTACGAGCAGTACTTC. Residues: CASREGPGSYYEQYF.

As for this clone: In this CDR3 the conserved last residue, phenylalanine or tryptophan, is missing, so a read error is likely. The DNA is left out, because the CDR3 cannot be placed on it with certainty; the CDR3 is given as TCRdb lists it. The CDR3: CASKNSGTFYEQCL. The gene calls are TRBV6-2 or TRBV6-3 and TRBJ2-7; TRBD2 is taken as the D call from the table, unchecked against the DNA. Including both end residues, the CDR3 is 14 amino acids long. Per the germline V gene, CDR1 is MNHEY and CDR2 is SVGEGT.

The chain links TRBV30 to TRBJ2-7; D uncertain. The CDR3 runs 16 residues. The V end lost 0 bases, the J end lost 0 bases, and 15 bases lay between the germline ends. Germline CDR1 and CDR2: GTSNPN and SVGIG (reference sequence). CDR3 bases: TGTGCCTGGAGTGTACGGGCGGCAAAGAGCTCCTACGAGCAGTACTTC. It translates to CAWSVRAAKSSYEQYF.